The 4 T cell receptor beta chains below were found in one sample sequenced in a study of cytomegalovirus exposure and HLA in healthy donors (dated by TCRdb to about 2017). Libraries were prepared through the immunoSEQ multiplex PCR assay. TCRdb limited this immuneACCESS table to in-frame rearrangements with V and J called. A share of clones is missing; checked studies link under half to unresolved V genes, and the rest is unexplained. A total of some 170,000 clones appear in this sample, roughly 86% of them only once. 2% to 3% of the sample is taken by the ten largest. Sequencing input: PBMCs. Source of these receptors: a man aged 18 to 29 in good health and CMV-seropositive.

This sequence joins TRBV4-3 and TRBJ2-5; maybe TRBD2 (5 bases). The CDR3 contains 15 residues. Trimming pared 1 base from V and 7 bases from J, leaving 16 bases between. CDR1 and CDR2 (germline): LGHNA, YSLEER. The CDR3 coding sequence is TGCGCCAGCAGCCAAGGAAGCGGCTCGTTGGGGACCCAGTACTTC. Its translation is CASSQGSGSLGTQYF.

The CDR3 nucleotides read TGTGCCAGCAGCCAAACTAGCGGGAGGGCCGTATTCTACAATGAGCAGTTCTTC. Its protein is CASSQTSGRAVFYNEQFF. This chain joins TRBV4-2 and TRBJ2-1; 13 bases match TRBD2. J lost 3 bases, V lost 2 bases, and 7 bases had no gene match. The CDR3 extends over 18 amino acids. Germline V gene lookup returns CDR1 LGHNA and CDR2 YNFKEQ.

CDR3 sequence (DNA): TGTGCCAGCAGCGTAGGCCCCTCGGGGATGTACGAGCAGTACTTC. It translates to CASSVGPSGMYEQYF. This rearrangement joins TRBV9 to TRBJ2-7; D possibly corresponds to TRBD2 (5 bases). Germline lookup yields CDR1 SGDLS and CDR2 YYNGEE. V was cut by 0 bases and J by 4 bases, with 14 bases left in between. The CDR3 consists of 15 residues.

This chain uses TRBV7-2 with TRBJ1-2; D remains ambiguous. With 0 bases removed from V and 8 bases from J, the gap between germline ends came to 13 bases. This CDR3 comprises 14 residues. CDR1 is SGHTA, CDR2 FQGNSA, per germline. CDR3 sequence (DNA): TGTGCCAGCAGCTTAGCGAACGGGGTCGGCGGCTACACCTTC. It yields the protein CASSLANGVGGYTF.